The rows below give T cell receptor beta chains drawn from one sample of a study of control samples from healthy donors and cancer patients. The protocol was immunoSEQ multiplex PCR, while the TCRdb copy is restricted to in-frame clones and leaves out a portion. The sample carries 150,000 to 200,000 clones, roughly 94% recorded once. The sequenced material came from PBMCs. All receptors derive from a man aged 55 to 69 with colorectal cancer. Each CDR3 is given without its conserved first and last residue.

v_gene: TRBV10-3; j_gene: TRBJ1-1; CDR3aa: AISETPIGQSRTEAF
v_gene: TRBV19; j_gene: TRBJ1-4; CDR3aa: AGEGSEKLF
v_gene: TRBV2; j_gene: TRBJ1-6; CDR3aa: ASSDGTGNSPLH
v_gene: TRBV13; j_gene: TRBJ2-5; CDR3aa: ASSLVKGGLQETQY
v_gene: TRBV30; j_gene: TRBJ1-3; CDR3aa: ALMGSGNTIY
v_gene: TRBV6-1; j_gene: TRBJ2-3; CDR3aa: ASSEVRGDTQY
v_gene: TRBV5-4; j_gene: TRBJ1-2; CDR3aa: ASSLAGGANYGYT
v_gene: TRBV5-1; j_gene: TRBJ2-1; CDR3aa: ASRPGLAAIVEQF
v_gene: TRBV5-1; j_gene: TRBJ2-1; CDR3aa: ASSIQDRGLNEQF
v_gene: TRBV6-5; j_gene: TRBJ1-2; CDR3aa: ASRVGQGTGGYT
v_gene: TRBV10-3; j_gene: TRBJ2-1; CDR3aa: AIQTTPLAGGSNEQF
v_gene: TRBV10-3; j_gene: TRBJ1-1; CDR3aa: AISESPGQGRATEAF
v_gene: TRBV2; j_gene: TRBJ2-3; CDR3aa: ASTMGGTSSTDTQY
v_gene: TRBV10-3; j_gene: TRBJ1-1; CDR3aa: AINEGGGGTEAF
v_gene: TRBV7-6; j_gene: TRBJ2-2; CDR3aa: ASSPQDTGELF
v_gene: TRBV21-1; j_gene: TRBJ1-5; CDR3aa: ASSPRGNQPQH
v_gene: TRBV6-6; j_gene: TRBJ1-2; CDR3aa: ASNQGNLASGYT
v_gene: TRBV6-5; j_gene: -; CDR3aa: ASSSSTGTQY
v_gene: TRBV11-3; j_gene: TRBJ2-3; CDR3aa: ASSLDLMGTSGPNTQY
v_gene: TRBV5-6; j_gene: TRBJ2-7; CDR3aa: ASSLARGYEQY
v_gene: TRBV20-1; j_gene: TRBJ2-7; CDR3aa: SATTLYEQY
v_gene: TRBV29-1; j_gene: TRBJ1-2; CDR3aa: SVGQNYGYT
v_gene: TRBV27; j_gene: TRBJ2-3; CDR3aa: ASSLRARSTDTQY
v_gene: TRBV2; j_gene: TRBJ2-7; CDR3aa: ASSEAGIGEDEQY
v_gene: TRBV27; j_gene: TRBJ2-1; CDR3aa: ASRSPGTGVNEQF
v_gene: TRBV5-1; j_gene: TRBJ1-1; CDR3aa: ASSLGHLNTEAF
v_gene: TRBV30; j_gene: TRBJ1-6; CDR3aa: AWSSSDRVNSPLH
v_gene: TRBV5-6; j_gene: TRBJ1-1; CDR3aa: ASSFPSTEAF
v_gene: TRBV28; j_gene: TRBJ2-1; CDR3aa: ASSLQDRVNEQF
v_gene: TRBV11-2; j_gene: TRBJ1-2; CDR3aa: ASSLKEAEGYT
v_gene: TRBV6-2/TRBV6-3; j_gene: -; CDR3aa: ASSYRYEQY
v_gene: TRBV11-2; j_gene: TRBJ1-3; CDR3aa: ASSRTTGRAGNTIY
v_gene: TRBV6-6; j_gene: TRBJ2-2; CDR3aa: ASSREGGTGELF
v_gene: TRBV6-1; j_gene: TRBJ1-2; CDR3aa: ASSERPSYGYT
v_gene: TRBV5-6; j_gene: TRBJ1-5; CDR3aa: ASSSLPITGEWNQPQH
v_gene: TRBV20-1; j_gene: TRBJ2-7; CDR3aa: SARTLYEQY
v_gene: TRBV4-1; j_gene: TRBJ2-2; CDR3aa: ASSRGRSGGGYTGELF
v_gene: TRBV5-5; j_gene: TRBJ1-2; CDR3aa: ASSLGAGPDYGYT
v_gene: TRBV28; j_gene: TRBJ2-7; CDR3aa: AISGTEFYEQY
v_gene: TRBV19; j_gene: TRBJ1-1; CDR3aa: ASRSTGGTEAF
v_gene: TRBV29-1; j_gene: TRBJ1-2; CDR3aa: SVVRGSYGYT
v_gene: TRBV27; j_gene: TRBJ1-5; CDR3aa: ASSFSLSDRGNQPQH
v_gene: TRBV30; j_gene: TRBJ1-5; CDR3aa: AWSSGDGQPQH
v_gene: TRBV3-1/TRBV3-2; j_gene: TRBJ1-5; CDR3aa: ASSQGPYSNQPQH
v_gene: TRBV9; j_gene: TRBJ2-6; CDR3aa: ASSTSSGANVLT
v_gene: TRBV2; j_gene: TRBJ1-4; CDR3aa: ASSMTGPKEKLF
v_gene: TRBV12-3/TRBV12-4; j_gene: TRBJ2-1; CDR3aa: ASSLTGGEQF
v_gene: TRBV30; j_gene: TRBJ1-4; CDR3aa: AWSVRAQGEKLF